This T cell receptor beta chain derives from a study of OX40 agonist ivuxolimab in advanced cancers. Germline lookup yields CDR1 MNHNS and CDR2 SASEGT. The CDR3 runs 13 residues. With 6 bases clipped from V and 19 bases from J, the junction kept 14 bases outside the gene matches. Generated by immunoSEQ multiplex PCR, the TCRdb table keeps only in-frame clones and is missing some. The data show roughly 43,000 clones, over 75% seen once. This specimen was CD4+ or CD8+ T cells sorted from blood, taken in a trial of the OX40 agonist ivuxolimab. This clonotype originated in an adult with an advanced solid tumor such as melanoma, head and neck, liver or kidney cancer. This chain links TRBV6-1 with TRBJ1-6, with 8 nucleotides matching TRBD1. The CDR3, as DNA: TGTGCCAGCAGCGAGCCTTACCGGACAGGGCCACACTTT. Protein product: CASSEPYRTGPHF.